This TCR beta chain was sequenced for a study of cytomegalovirus exposure and HLA in healthy donors. V shed 5 bases and J 2 bases; nucleotides not matched to a gene: 8. The V gene's germline CDR1 is SEHNR and CDR2 FQNEAQ (reference sequence). This CDR3 spans 16 amino acids. A word on this clone: As yet, its antigen is unknown.

Overall study findings and caveats: Most TCR sequences were seen very rarely across donors, but some public TCRs occurred in many. The tendency of first-cohort TCR clusters to co-occur in the approximately 110 validation repertoires was identified by a subsequent analysis. Per published reports, the classifier diagnosed cytomegalovirus status with high specificity and sensitivity.

Clones were sequenced by immunoSEQ multiplex PCR, and TCRdb holds only the in-frame ones, with some missing. The data hold fewer than 150,000 clones, with about 82% observed a single time. The V and J genes are TRBV7-9 and TRBJ1-3; the match to TRBD1 covers 8 bases. Material for sequencing was PBMCs. This clonotype was obtained from a man aged 18 to 30 in good health and CMV-seronegative. The CDR3 reads CASSQTGGVTGNTIYF. CDR3 nucleotides: TGTGCCAGCAGCCAAACAGGGGGGGTGACTGGAAACACCATATATTTT.